These T cell receptor beta chains were read from a single sample in a study of T cell responses to AZD1222 COVID-19 vaccine. Sequenced by immunoSEQ multiplex PCR; TCRdb stores in-frame clones only, minus some. Seen here are approximately 100,000 clones, about 89% observed once, and the top ten hold 3.7%. Sequenced here: peripheral blood, sampled on day 0 of AZD1222 vaccination. These receptors were taken from an adult in good health. The CDR3 runs from the conserved cysteine through the conserved F or W. A D gene is named only where the DNA matches it firmly. Clone size is given for some rows only: seen once, a few or many times, or a class if the clone is expanded.

J gene | clone size | D gene | V gene | CDR3 protein | CDR3 DNA
TRBJ1-1 | . | TRBD1 | TRBV19 | CASIGGTGRVTEAFF | TGTGCCAGTATTGGGGGGACAGGGCGCGTCACTGAAGCTTTCTTT
TRBJ1-1 | . | . | TRBV7-9 | CASSLAGGSMNTEAFF | TGTGCCAGCAGCTTAGCGGGTGGCAGTATGAACACTGAAGCTTTCTTT
TRBJ1-1 | . | . | TRBV20-1 | CSARGVQLGSF | TGCAGTGCTAGAGGGGTTCAGTTAGGGTCTTTT
TRBJ2-1 | . | . | TRBV2 | CASSGGGTKVGEQFF | TGTGCCAGCAGTGGAGGGGGTACCAAGGTTGGTGAGCAGTTCTTC
TRBJ1-1 | once | . | TRBV12-3/TRBV12-4 | CASSPNTEAFF | TGTGCCAGCAGTCCGAACACTGAAGCTTTCTTT
TRBJ1-5 | . | . | TRBV10-1 | CASSQGTDQPQHF | TGCGCCAGCAGTCAGGGGACCGATCAGCCCCAGCATTTT
TRBJ1-6 | . | . | TRBV3-1/TRBV3-2 | CASSQDLSGHLNPPLHF | TGTGCCAGCAGCCAAGATCTTTCGGGACACCTAAATCCACCCCTCCACTTT
TRBJ2-1 | . | TRBD2 | TRBV29-1 | CSASSAGGDYNEQFF | TGCAGCGCCTCGTCAGCGGGGGGAGACTACAATGAGCAGTTCTTC
TRBJ2-7 | once | . | TRBV7-2 | CASSLLPVGDEQYF | TGTGCCAGCAGCTTACTACCTGTCGGCGACGAGCAGTACTTC
TRBJ1-3 | . | . | TRBV14 | CASSQAGNTIYF | TGTGCCAGCAGCCAAGCCGGAAACACCATATATTTT
TRBJ1-2 | . | . | TRBV6-5 | CASFGYGYTF | TGTGCCAGCTTTGGCTATGGCTACACCTTC
TRBJ1-5 | . | TRBD1 | TRBV19 | CASSIYGQGQPQHF | TGTGCCAGTAGTATTTACGGACAGGGTCAGCCCCAGCATTTT
TRBJ2-1 | . | TRBD2 | TRBV5-4 | CASSSLMLAGAYNEQFF | TGTGCCAGCAGCTCCCTCATGCTAGCGGGGGCCTACAATGAGCAGTTCTTC
TRBJ1-4 | . | . | TRBV7-2 | CASSSGLASTNEKLFF | TGTGCCAGCAGCTCAGGCTTAGCTTCGACTAATGAAAAACTGTTTTTT
TRBJ2-7 | . | TRBD2 | TRBV11-2 | CASSFGAGGPYEQYF | TGTGCCAGCAGCTTCGGAGCGGGGGGGCCCTACGAGCAGTACTTC
TRBJ1-2 | . | . | TRBV28 | CASKVVANYGYTF | TGTGCCAGCAAGGTGGTAGCTAACTATGGCTACACCTTC
TRBJ2-1 | . | . | TRBV6-2/TRBV6-3 | CASSYWKVYNEQFF | TGTGCCAGCAGTTACTGGAAGGTATACAATGAGCAGTTCTTC
TRBJ2-7 | . | TRBD1 | TRBV27 | CASSLQQGAYEQYF | TGTGCCAGCAGTCTTCAACAGGGGGCCTACGAGCAGTACTTC
TRBJ2-7 | . | TRBD2 | TRBV4-3 | CASSHRTSPPYEQYF | TGCGCCAGCAGCCATAGGACTAGTCCCCCCTACGAGCAGTACTTC
TRBJ1-3 | . | . | TRBV18 | CASSPQNPASGNTIYF | TGTGCCAGCTCACCACAGAACCCGGCCTCTGGAAACACCATATATTTT
TRBJ2-5 | once | . | TRBV29-1 | CSVRGTDQETQYF | TGCAGCGTTCGGGGGACGGATCAAGAGACCCAGTACTTC
TRBJ2-3 | . | . | TRBV5-4 | CASSLIGNTDTQYF | TGTGCCAGCAGCTTGATTGGGAACACAGATACGCAGTATTTT
TRBJ1-2 | few | . | TRBV9 | CASTPTVTSRGYTF | TGTGCCAGCACCCCGACGGTGACCTCTAGGGGCTACACCTTC
TRBJ1-6 | . | . | TRBV6-5 | CASSSGRTYSPLHF | TGTGCCAGCAGCTCGGGGAGAACTTATTCACCCCTCCACTTT
TRBJ2-1 | . | . | TRBV7-6 | CASSYTQGFDSYNEQFF | TGTGCCAGCAGCTATACCCAGGGATTTGACTCCTACAATGAGCAGTTCTTC
TRBJ1-2 | . | . | TRBV6-5 | CASSYSTGNYGYTF | TGTGCCAGCAGTTATAGTACAGGGAACTATGGCTACACCTTC
TRBJ2-7 | . | TRBD1 | TRBV6-5 | CASSLRTGGNYEQYF | TGTGCCAGCAGTCTCCGGACAGGGGGGAATTACGAGCAGTACTTC